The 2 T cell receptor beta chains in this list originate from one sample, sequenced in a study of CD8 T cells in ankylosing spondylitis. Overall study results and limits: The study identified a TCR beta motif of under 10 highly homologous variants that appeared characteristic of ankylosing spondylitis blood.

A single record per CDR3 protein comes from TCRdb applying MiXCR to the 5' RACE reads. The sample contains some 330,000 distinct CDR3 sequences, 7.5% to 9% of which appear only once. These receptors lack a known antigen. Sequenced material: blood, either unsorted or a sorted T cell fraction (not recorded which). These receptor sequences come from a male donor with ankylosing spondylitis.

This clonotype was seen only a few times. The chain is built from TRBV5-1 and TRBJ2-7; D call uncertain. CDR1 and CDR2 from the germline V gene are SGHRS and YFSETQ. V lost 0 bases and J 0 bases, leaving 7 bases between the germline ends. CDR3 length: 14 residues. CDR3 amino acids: CASSLAKSSYEQYF. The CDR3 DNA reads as TGCGCCAGCAGCTTGGCCAAGAGCTCCTACGAGCAGTACTTC. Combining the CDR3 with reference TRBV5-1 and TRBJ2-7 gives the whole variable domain KAGVTQTPRYLIKTRGQQVTLSCSPISGHRSVSWYQQTPGQGLQFLFEYFSETQRNKGNFPGRFSGRQFSNSRSEMNVSTLELGDSALYLCASSLAKSSYEQYFGPGTRLTVT.

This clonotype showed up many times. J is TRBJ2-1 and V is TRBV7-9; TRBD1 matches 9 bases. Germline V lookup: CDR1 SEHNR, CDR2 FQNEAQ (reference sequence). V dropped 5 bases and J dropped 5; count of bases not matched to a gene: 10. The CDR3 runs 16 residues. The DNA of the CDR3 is TGTGCCAGCAGCACCCCGGGACAGGGTATGGACAATGAGCAGTTCTTC. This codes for CASSTPGQGMDNEQFF.